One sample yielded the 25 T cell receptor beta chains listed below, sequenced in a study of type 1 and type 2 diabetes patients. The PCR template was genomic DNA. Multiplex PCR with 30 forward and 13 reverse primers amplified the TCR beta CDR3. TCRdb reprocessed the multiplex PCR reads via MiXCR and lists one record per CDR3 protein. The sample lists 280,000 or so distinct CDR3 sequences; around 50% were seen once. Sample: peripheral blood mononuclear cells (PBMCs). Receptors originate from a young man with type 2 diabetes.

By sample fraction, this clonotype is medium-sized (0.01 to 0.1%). The CDR3 reads CATLDSPYEQYF. In DNA, the CDR3 is TGTGCCACCTTGGACAGCCCCTACGAGCAGTACTTC. The chain employs TRBV12-3 or TRBV12-4 and TRBJ2-7; weak D call: TRBD1 (6 bases). V gave up 10 bases and J gave up 2 bases, with 12 bases separating them. The CDR3 extends over 12 amino acids.

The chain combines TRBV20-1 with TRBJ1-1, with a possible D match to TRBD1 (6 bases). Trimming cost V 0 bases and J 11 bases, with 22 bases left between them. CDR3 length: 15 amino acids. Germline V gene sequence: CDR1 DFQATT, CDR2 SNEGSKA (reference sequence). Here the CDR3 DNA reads TGCAGTGCTAGAGACCTGGGACACAACAGCCGAGAGGCTTTCTTT. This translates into CSARDLGHNSREAFF.

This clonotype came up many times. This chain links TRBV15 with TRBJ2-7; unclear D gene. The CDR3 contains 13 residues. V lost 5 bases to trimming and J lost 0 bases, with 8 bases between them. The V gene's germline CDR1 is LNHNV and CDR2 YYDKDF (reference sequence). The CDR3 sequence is CATSLINSYEQYF. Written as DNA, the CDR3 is TGTGCCACCAGCTTGATTAACTCCTACGAGCAGTACTTC.

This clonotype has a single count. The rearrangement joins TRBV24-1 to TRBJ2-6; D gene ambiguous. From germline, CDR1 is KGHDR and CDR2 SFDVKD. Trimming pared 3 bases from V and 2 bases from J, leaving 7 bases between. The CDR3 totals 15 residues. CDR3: CATSDNTPGANVLTF. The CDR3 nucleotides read TGTGCCACCAGTGATAATACCCCTGGGGCCAACGTCCTGACTTTC.

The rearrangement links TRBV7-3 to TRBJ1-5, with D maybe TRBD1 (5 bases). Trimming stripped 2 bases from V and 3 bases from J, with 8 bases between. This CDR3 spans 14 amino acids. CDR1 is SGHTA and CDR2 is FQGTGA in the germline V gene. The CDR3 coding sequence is TGTGCCAGCAGCTTACGACAGACCAATCAGCCCCAGCATTTT. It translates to CASSLRQTNQPQHF.

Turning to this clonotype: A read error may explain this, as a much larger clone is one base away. The CDR3 here is CASSKSKNTEAFF. In nucleotides, the CDR3 is TGCGCCAGCAGTAAGTCAAAAAACACTGAAGCTTTCTTT. This chain links TRBV10-1 with TRBJ1-1; no clear D. The CDR3 spans 13 residues. CDR1 is WNHNN and CDR2 is SYGVQD in the germline V gene (reference sequence).

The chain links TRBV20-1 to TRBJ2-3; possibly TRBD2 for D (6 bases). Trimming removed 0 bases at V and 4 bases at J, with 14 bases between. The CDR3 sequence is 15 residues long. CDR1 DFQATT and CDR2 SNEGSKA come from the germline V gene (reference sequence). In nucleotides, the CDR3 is TGCAGTGCTAGAGATGGAGGGGCGGCCGCAGATACGCAGTATTTT. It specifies CSARDGGAAADTQYF.

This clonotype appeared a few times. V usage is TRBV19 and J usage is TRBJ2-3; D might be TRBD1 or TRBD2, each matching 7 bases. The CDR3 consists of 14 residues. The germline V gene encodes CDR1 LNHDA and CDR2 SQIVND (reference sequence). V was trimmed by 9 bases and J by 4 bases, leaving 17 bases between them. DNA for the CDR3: TGTGCCAGCATAGAACAGGGGAGGGCAGATACGCAGTATTTT. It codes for CASIEQGRADTQYF.

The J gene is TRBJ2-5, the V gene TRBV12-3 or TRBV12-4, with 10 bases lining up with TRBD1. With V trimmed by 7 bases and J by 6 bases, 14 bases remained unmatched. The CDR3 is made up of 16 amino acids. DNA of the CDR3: TGTGCCAGCACCGGACCGGGACAGGGGTTGGGAAAGACCCAGTACTTC. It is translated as CASTGPGQGLGKTQYF.

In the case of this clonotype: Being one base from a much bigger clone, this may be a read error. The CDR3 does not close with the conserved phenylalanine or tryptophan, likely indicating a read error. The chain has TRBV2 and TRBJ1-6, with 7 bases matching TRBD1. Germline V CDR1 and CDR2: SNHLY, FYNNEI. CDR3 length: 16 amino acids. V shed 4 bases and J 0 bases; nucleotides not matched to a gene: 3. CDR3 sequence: CASSGDRSSYNSPLHL. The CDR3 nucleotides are TGTGCCAGCAGTGGGGACAGAAGCTCCTATAATTCACCCCTCCACCTT.

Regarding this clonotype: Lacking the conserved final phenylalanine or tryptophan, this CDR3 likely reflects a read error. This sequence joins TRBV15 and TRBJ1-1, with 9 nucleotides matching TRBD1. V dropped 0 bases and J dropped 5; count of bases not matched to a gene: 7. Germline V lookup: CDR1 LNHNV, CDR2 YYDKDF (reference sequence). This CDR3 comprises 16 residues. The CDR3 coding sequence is TGTGCCACCAGCAGAGATCGACGGACAGGGGCTACTGAAGCTTTCCTT. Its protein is CATSRDRRTGATEAFL.

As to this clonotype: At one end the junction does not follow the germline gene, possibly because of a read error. The CDR3 region is CAGSLARGYGYTF. The CDR3 region has the DNA TGCGCCGGCAGCTTGGCGAGGGGGTATGGCTACACCTTC. This chain uses TRBV5-1 with TRBJ1-2, with D tentatively TRBD1 (6 bases). In germline, CDR1 is SGHRS, CDR2 YFSETQ. The CDR3 length is 13 residues.

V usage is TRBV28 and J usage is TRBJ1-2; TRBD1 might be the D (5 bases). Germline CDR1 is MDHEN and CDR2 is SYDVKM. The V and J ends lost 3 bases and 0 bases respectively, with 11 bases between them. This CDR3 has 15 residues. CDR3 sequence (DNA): TGTGCCAGCAGTTTGCCTAAGGGGTCTAACTATGGCTACACCTTC. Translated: CASSLPKGSNYGYTF.

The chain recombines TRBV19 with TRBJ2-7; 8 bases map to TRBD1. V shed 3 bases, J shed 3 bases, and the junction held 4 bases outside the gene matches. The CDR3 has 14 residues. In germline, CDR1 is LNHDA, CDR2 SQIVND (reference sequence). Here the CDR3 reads CASSIPGGVYEQYF. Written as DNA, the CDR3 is TGTGCCAGTAGTATTCCAGGGGGCGTCTACGAGCAGTACTTC. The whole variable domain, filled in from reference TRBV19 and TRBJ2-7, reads DGGITQSPKYLFRKEGQNVTLSCEQNLNHDAMYWYRQDPGQGLRLIYYSQIVNDFQKGDIAEGYSVSREKKESFPLTVTSAQKNPTAFYLCASSIPGGVYEQYFGPGTRLTVT.

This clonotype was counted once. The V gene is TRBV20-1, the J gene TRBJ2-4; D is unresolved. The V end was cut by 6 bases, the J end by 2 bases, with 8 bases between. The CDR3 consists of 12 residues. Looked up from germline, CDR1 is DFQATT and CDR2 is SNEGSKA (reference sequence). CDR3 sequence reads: CSAEQTKNIQYF. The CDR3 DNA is TGCAGTGCAGAACAGACCAAAAACATTCAGTACTTC.

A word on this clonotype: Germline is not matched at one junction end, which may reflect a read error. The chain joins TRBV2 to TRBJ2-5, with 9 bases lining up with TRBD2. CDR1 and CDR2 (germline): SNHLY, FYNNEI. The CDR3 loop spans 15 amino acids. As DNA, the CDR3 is TGTGCCACCAGTCACCAAGCGGGGGGCGTCGAGACCCAGTACTTC. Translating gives CATSHQAGGVETQYF.

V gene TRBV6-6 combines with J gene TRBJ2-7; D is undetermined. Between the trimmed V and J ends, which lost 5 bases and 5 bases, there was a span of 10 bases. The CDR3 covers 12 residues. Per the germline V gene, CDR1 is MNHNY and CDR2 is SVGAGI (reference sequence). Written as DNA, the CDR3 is TGTGCCAGCAGTCAAATGGCCCACGAGCAGTACTTC. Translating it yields CASSQMAHEQYF.

For the CDR3, the DNA is TGTGCCAGCAGTTACGGGACAGGGGAATCTAACTATGGCTACACCTTC. Translated, it gives CASSYGTGESNYGYTF. The rearrangement links TRBV6-2 or TRBV6-3 to TRBJ1-2; 10 nucleotides match TRBD1. This CDR3 has 16 residues. V dropped 2 bases and J dropped 0; count of bases not matched to a gene: 3. Germline lookup yields CDR1 MNHEY and CDR2 SVGEGT.

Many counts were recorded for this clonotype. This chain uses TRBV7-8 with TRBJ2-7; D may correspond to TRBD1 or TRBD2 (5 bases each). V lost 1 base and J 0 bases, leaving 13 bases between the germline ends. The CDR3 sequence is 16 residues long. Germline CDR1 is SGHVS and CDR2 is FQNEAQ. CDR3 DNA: TGTGCCAGCAGCTTAGGATTCGGGGCGAGCTCCTACGAGCAGTACTTC. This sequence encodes CASSLGFGASSYEQYF.

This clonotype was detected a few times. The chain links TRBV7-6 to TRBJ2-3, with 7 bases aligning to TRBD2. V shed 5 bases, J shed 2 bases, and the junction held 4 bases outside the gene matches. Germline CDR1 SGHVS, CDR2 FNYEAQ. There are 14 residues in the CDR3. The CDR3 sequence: CASSPGDYTDTQYF. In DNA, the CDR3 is TGTGCCAGCAGCCCGGGGGACTACACAGATACGCAGTATTTT. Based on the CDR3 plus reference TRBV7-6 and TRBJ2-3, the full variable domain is GAGVSQSPRYKVTKRGQDVALRCDPISGHVSLYWYRQALGQGPEFLTYFNYEAQQDKSGLPNDRFSAERPEGSISTLTIQRTEQRDSAMYRCASSPGDYTDTQYFGPGTRLTVL.

The CDR3 reads CASSKTNGPAHEQYF. CDR3 bases: TGTGCCAGCAGTAAAACCAACGGCCCTGCCCACGAGCAGTACTTC. This chain uses TRBV27 with TRBJ2-7; D unclear. The germline V gene has CDR1 MNHEY and CDR2 SMNVEV (reference sequence). The V and J ends lost 5 bases and 5 bases respectively, with 19 bases between them. The CDR3 consists of 15 residues.

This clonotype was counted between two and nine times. Here the CDR3 reads CASRGVLDEQYF. CDR3 sequence (DNA): TGTGCCAGTAGGGGGGTTCTCGACGAGCAGTACTTC. This sequence joins TRBV19 and TRBJ2-7; TRBD1 or TRBD2 may be the D gene (5 bases each). Germline V lookup: CDR1 LNHDA, CDR2 SQIVND (reference sequence). The CDR3 covers 12 residues. The V and J ends lost 6 bases and 5 bases respectively, with 11 bases between them.

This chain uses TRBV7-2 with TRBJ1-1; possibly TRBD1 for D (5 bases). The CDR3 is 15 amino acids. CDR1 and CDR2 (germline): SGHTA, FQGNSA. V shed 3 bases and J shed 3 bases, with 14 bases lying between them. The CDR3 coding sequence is TGTGCCAGCAGCTTGGGTTCATGGGGCGACACTGAAGCTTTCTTT. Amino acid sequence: CASSLGSWGDTEAFF.

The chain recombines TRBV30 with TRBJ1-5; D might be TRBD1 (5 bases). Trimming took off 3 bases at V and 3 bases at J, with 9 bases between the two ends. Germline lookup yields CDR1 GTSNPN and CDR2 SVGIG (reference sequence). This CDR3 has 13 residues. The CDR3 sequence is CAWRQQVNQPQHF. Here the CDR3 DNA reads TGTGCCTGGAGGCAACAGGTCAATCAGCCCCAGCATTTT.

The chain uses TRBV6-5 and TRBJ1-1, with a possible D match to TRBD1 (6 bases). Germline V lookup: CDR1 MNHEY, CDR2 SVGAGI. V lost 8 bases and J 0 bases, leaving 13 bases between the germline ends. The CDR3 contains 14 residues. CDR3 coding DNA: TGTGCCAGCGTGGACAGACCCATGAACACTGAAGCTTTCTTT. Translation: CASVDRPMNTEAFF.